A selection of T cell receptor beta chains follows, all from one sample in a study of cytomegalovirus exposure and HLA in healthy donors. Using immunoSEQ multiplex PCR, the repertoire was profiled, and TCRdb retains in-frame clones only, with some absent. The sample holds approximately 190,000 clones, over 70% seen once. The sample comprised PBMCs. The source is a man aged 50-59 years in good health and CMV-seronegative. Each CDR3 is given with its conserved first and last residue. The D gene is left open where the match is weak.

TRBJ1-2 . TRBV9 CASSVGAANYGYTF
TRBJ1-5 TRBD1 TRBV2 CASHRQGGQPQHF
TRBJ1-3 . TRBV4-2 CASSQEGNSGNTIYF
TRBJ2-2 . TRBV7-9 CASSSPDRSTGELFF
TRBJ1-5 . TRBV7-9 CASSPGGLSNQPQHF
TRBJ1-4 TRBD1 TRBV30 CAWSRTGTNEKLFF
TRBJ2-5 . TRBV18 CASSPRSGAQETQYF
TRBJ1-3 . TRBV4-3 CASSQERGSGNTIYF
TRBJ1-3 . TRBV2 CASRRGTANTIYF
TRBJ1-2 TRBD1 TRBV27 CASRTGERGYTF
TRBJ2-2 . TRBV7-9 CASSYQGNTGELFF